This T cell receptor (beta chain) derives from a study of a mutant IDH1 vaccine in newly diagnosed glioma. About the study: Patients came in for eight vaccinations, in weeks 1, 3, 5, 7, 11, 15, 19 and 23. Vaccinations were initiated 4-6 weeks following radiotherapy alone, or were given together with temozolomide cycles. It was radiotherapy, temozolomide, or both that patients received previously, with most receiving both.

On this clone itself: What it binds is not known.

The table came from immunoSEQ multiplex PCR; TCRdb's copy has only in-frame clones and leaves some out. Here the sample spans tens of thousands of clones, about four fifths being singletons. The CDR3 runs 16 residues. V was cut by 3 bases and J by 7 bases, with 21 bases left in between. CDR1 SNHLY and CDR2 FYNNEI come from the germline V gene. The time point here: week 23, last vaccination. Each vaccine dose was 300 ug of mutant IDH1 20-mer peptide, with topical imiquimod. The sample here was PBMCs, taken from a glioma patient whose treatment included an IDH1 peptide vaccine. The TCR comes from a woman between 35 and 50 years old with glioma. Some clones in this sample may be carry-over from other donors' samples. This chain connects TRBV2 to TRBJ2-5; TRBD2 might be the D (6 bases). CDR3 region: CASSDPRDSLKGTQYF. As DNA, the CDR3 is TGTGCCAGCAGTGACCCTAGGGACTCCTTAAAGGGGACCCAGTACTTC.